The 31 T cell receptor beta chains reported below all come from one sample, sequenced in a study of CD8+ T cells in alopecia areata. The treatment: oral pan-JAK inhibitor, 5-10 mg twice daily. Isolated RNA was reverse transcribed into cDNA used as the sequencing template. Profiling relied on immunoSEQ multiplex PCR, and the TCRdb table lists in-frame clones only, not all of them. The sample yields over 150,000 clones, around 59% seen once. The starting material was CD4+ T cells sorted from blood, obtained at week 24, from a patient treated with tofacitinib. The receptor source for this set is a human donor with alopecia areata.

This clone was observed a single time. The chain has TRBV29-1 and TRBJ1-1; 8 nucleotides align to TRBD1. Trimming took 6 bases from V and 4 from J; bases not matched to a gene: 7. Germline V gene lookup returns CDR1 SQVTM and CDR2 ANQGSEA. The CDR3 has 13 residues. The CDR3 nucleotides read TGCAGCGTATCGGACAGGGCGGTCACTGAAGCTTTCTTT. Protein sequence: CSVSDRAVTEAFF.

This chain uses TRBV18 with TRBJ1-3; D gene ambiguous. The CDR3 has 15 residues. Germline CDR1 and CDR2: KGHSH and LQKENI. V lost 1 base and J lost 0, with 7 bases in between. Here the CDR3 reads CASSPQEDSGNTIYF. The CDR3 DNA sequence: TGTGCCAGCTCACCACAAGAAGACTCTGGAAACACCATATATTTT.

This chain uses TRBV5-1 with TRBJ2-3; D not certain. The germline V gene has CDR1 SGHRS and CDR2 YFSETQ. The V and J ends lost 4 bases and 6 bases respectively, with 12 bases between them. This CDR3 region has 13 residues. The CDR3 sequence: CASSIKQLDTQYF. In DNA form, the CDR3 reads TGCGCCAGCAGCATAAAACAACTGGATACGCAGTATTTT.

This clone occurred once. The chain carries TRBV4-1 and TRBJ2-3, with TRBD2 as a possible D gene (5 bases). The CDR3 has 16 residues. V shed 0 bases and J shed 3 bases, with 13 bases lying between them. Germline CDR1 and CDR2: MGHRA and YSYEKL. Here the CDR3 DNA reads TGCGCCAGCAGCCAAGATTCTCGGACTCCAACAGATACGCAGTATTTT. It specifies CASSQDSRTPTDTQYF.

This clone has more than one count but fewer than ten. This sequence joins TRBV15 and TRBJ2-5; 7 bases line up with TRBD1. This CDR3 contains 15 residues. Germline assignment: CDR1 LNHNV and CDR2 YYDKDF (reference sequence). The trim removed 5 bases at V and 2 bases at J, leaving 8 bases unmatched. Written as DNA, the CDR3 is TGTGCCACCAGCCGGAACCGACAGGGTCAAGAGACCCAGTACTTC. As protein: CATSRNRQGQETQYF.

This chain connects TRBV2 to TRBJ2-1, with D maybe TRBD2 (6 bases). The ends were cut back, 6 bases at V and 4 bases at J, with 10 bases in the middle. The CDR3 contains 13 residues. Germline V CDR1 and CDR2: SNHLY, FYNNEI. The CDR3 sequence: CASSLTSYNEQFF. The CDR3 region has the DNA TGTGCCAGCAGCCTGACTAGTTACAATGAGCAGTTCTTC. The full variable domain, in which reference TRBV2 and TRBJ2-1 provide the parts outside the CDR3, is EPEVTQTPSHQVTQMGQEVILRCVPISNHLYFYWYRQILGQKVEFLVSFYNNEISEKSEIFDDQFSVERPDGSNFTLKIRSTKLEDSAMYFCASSLTSYNEQFFGPGTRLTVL.

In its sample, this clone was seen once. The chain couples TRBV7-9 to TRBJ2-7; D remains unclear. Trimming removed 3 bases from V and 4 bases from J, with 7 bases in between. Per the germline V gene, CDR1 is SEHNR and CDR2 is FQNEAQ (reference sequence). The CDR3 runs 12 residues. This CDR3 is CASSFTGYEQYF. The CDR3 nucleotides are TGTGCCAGCAGCTTTACCGGATACGAGCAGTACTTC.

The CDR3 protein is CASSLRVGTGEYEQYF. CDR3 coding DNA: TGTGCCAGCAGCTTAAGGGTAGGGACAGGGGAATACGAGCAGTACTTC. The gene calls are TRBV7-9 and TRBJ2-7, with 10 bases lining up with TRBD1. The ends lost 2 bases at V and 4 bases at J; junction bases unmatched: 8. Germline-derived CDR1 and CDR2 are SEHNR and FQNEAQ (reference sequence). The CDR3 covers 16 residues.

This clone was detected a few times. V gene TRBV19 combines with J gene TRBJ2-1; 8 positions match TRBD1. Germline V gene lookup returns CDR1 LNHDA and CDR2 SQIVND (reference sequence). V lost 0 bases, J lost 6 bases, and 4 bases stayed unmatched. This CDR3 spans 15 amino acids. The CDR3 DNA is TGTGCCAGTAGTATAGACAGGGGGCGCCGCAATGAGCAGTTCTTC. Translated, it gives CASSIDRGRRNEQFF.

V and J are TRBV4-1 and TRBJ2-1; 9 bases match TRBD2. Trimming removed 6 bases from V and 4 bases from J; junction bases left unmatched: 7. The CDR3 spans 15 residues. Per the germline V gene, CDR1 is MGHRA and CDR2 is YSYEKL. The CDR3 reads CASSMETSGYNEQFF. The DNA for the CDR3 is TGCGCCAGCAGTATGGAGACTAGCGGTTACAATGAGCAGTTCTTC.

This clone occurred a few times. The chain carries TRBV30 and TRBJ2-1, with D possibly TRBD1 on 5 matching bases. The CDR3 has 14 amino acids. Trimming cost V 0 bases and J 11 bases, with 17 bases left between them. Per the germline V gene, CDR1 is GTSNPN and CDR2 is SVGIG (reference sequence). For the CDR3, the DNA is TGTGCCTGGAGTGTTCCCCCCTCCCCAGGGAAGCAGTTCTTC. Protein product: CAWSVPPSPGKQFF.

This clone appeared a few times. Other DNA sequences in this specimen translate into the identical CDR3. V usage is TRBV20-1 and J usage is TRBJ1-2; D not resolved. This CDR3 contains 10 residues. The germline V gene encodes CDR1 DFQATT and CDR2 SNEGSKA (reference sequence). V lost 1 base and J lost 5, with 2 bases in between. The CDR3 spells CSARGYGYTF. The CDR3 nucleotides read TGCAGTGCTAGAGGGTATGGCTACACCTTC.

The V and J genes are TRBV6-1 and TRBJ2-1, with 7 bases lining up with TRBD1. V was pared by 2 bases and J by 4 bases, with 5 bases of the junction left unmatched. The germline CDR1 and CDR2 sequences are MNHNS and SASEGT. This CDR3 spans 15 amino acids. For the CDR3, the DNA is TGTGCCAGCAGTGAAATGGGGGACAGTTACAATGAGCAGTTCTTC. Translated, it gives CASSEMGDSYNEQFF.

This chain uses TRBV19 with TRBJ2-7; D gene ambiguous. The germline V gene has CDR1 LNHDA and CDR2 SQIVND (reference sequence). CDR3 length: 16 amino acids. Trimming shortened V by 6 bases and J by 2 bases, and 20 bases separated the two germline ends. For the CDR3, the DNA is TGTGCCAGTAGCGCGGTTTTTCTCCGAGGAACCTACGAGCAGTACTTC. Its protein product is CASSAVFLRGTYEQYF.

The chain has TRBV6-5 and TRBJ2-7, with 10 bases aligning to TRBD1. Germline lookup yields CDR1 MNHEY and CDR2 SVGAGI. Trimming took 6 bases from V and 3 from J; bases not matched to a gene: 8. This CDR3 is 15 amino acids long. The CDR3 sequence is CASSTRQGARYEQYF. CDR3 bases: TGTGCCAGCAGCACCCGACAGGGGGCCCGCTACGAGCAGTACTTC.

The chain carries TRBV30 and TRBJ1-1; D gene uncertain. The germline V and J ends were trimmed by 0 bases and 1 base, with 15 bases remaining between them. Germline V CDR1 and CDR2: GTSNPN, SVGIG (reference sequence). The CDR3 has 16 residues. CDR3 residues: CAWSVLAFSSNTEAFF. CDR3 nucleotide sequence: TGTGCCTGGAGTGTCCTGGCATTTTCATCGAACACTGAAGCTTTCTTT.

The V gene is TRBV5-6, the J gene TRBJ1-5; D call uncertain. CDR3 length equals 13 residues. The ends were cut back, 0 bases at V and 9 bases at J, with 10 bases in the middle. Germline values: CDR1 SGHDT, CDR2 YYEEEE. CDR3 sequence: CASSLAAGRPQHF. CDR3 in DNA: TGTGCCAGCAGCTTGGCCGCCGGTAGGCCCCAGCATTTT.

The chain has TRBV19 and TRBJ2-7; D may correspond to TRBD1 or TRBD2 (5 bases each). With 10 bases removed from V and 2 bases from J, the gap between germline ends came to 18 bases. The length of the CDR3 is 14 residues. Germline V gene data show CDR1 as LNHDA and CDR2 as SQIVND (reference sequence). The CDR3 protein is CATQVRDGPYEQYF. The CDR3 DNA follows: TGTGCCACCCAAGTTAGGGACGGACCCTACGAGCAGTACTTC.

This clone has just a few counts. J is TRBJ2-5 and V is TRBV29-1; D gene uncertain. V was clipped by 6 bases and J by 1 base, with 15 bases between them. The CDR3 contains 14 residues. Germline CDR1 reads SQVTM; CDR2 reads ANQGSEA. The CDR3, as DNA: TGCAGCGTATTGGGCCGTATACTCCAAGAGACCCAGTACTTC. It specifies CSVLGRILQETQYF.

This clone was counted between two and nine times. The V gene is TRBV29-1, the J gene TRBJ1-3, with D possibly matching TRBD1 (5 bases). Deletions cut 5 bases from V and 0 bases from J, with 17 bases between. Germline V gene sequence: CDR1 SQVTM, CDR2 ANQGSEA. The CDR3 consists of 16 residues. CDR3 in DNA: TGCAGCGTTAAATGGGGGGAGAAGGACTCTGGAAACACCATATATTTT. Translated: CSVKWGEKDSGNTIYF.

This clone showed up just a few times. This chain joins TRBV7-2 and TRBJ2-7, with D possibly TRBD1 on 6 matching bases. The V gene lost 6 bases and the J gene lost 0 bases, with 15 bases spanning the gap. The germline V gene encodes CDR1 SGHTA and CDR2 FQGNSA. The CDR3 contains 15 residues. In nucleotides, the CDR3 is TGTGCCAGCAGTACGTCCGGGACATACTCCTACGAGCAGTACTTC. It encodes CASSTSGTYSYEQYF.

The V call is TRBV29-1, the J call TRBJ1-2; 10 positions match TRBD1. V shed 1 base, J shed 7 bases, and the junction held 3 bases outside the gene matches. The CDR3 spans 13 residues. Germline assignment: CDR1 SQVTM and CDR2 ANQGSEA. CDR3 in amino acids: CSVEGDRGPGYTF. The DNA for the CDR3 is TGCAGCGTTGAAGGGGACAGGGGCCCTGGCTACACCTTC. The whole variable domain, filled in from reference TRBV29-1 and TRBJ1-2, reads SAVISQKPSRDICQRGTSLTIQCQVDSQVTMMFWYRQQPGQSLTLIATANQGSEATYESGFVIDKFPISRPNLTFSTLTVSNMSPEDSSIYLCSVEGDRGPGYTFGSGTRLTVV.

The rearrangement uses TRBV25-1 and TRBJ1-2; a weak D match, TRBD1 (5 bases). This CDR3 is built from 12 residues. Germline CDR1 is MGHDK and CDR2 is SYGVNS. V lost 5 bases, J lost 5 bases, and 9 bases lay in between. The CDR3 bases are TGTGCCAGCAGTCTCCAGGGTTATGGCTACACCTTC. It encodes CASSLQGYGYTF.

Here the CDR3 DNA reads TGCGCCAGCACCAGGAACGACTACGAGCAGTACTTC. It translates to CASTRNDYEQYF. The chain is built from TRBV5-1 and TRBJ2-7; D gene ambiguous. CDR3 length: 12 amino acids. V was trimmed by 6 bases and J by 3 bases, leaving 10 bases between them. Per germline, CDR1 SGHRS and CDR2 YFSETQ. The full variable domain, completed using reference TRBV5-1 and TRBJ2-7, is KAGVTQTPRYLIKTRGQQVTLSCSPISGHRSVSWYQQTPGQGLQFLFEYFSETQRNKGNFPGRFSGRQFSNSRSEMNVSTLELGDSALYLCASTRNDYEQYFGPGTRLTVT.

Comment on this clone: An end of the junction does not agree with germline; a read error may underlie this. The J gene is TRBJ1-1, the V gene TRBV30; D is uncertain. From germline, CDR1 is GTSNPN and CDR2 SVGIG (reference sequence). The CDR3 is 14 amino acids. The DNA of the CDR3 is TGTGCCTGGAGTGTAGCACGATTCGACTACCCGATAACCTTT. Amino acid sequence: CAWSVARFDYPITF.

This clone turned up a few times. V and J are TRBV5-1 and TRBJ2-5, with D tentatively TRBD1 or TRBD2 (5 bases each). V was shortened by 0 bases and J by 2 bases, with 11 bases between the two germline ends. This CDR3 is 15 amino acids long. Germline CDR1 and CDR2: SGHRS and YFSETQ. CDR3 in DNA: TGCGCCAGCAGCTTGGACCTGGGGACGCAAGAGACCCAGTACTTC. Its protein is CASSLDLGTQETQYF.

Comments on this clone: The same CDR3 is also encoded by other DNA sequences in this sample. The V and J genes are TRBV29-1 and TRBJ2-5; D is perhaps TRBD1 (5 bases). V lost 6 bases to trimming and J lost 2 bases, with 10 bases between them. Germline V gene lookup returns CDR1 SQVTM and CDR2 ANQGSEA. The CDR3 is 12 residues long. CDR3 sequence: CSVSQGQETQYF. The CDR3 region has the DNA TGCAGCGTCTCCCAGGGACAAGAGACCCAGTACTTC.

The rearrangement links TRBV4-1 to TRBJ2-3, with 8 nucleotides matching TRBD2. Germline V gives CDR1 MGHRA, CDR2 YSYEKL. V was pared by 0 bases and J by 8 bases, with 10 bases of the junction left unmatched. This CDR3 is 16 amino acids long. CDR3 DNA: TGCGCCAGCAGCCAAGATTTCGACGCGGGGGGCCGTACGCAGTATTTT. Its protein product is CASSQDFDAGGRTQYF.

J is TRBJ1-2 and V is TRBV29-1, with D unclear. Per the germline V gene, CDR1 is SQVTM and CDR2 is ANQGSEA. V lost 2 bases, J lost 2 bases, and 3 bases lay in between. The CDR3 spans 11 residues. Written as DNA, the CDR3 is TGCAGCGTTGAACCCAACTATGGCTACACCTTC. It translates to CSVEPNYGYTF.

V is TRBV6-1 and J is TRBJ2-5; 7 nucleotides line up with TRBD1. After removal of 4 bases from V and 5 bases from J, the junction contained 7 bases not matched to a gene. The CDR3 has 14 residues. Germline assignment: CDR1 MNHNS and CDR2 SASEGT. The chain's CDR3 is CASSVSGGDETQYF. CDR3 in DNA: TGTGCCAGCAGTGTTTCAGGGGGTGACGAGACCCAGTACTTC.

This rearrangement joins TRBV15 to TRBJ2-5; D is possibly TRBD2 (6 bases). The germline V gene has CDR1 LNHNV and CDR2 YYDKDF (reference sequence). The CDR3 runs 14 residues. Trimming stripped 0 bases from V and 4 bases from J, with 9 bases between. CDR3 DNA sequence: TGTGCCACCAGCAGAGATCGGAGGGTAGAGACCCAGTACTTC. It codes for CATSRDRRVETQYF. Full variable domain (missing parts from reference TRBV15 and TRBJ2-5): DAMVIQNPRYQVTQFGKPVTLSCSQTLNHNVMYWYQQKSSQAPKLLFHYYDKDFNNEADTPDNFQSRRPNTSFCFLDIRSPGLGDTAMYLCATSRDRRVETQYFGPGTRLLVL.